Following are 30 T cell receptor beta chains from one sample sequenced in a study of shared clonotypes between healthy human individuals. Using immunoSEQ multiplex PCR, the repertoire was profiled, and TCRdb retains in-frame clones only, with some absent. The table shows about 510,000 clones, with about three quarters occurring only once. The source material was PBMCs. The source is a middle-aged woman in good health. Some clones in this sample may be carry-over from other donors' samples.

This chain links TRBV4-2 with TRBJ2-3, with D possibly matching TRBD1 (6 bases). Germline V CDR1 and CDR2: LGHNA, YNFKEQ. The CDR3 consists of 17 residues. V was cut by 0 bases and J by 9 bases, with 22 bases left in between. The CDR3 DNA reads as TGTGCCAGCAGCCAAGATCCGTTGAGGGACCCAAGGGGGACGCAGTATTTT. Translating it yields CASSQDPLRDPRGTQYF.

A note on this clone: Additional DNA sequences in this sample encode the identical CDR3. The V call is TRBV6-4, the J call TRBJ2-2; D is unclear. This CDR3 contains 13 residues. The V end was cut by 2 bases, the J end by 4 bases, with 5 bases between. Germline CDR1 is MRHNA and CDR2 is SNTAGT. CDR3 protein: CASSDSGTGELFF. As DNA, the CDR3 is TGTGCCAGCAGTGACAGTGGCACCGGGGAGCTGTTTTTT.

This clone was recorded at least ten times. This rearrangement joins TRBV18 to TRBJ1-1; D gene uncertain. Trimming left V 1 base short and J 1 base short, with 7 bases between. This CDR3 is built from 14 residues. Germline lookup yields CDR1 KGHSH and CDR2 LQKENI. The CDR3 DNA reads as TGTGCCAGCTCACCACAGTCAGCGAACACTGAAGCTTTCTTT. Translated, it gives CASSPQSANTEAFF. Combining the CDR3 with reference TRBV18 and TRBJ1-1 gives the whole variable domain NAGVMQNPRHLVRRRGQEARLRCSPMKGHSHVYWYRQLPEEGLKFMVYLQKENIIDESGMPKERFSAEFPKEGPSILRIQQVVRGDSAAYFCASSPQSANTEAFFGQGTRLTVV.

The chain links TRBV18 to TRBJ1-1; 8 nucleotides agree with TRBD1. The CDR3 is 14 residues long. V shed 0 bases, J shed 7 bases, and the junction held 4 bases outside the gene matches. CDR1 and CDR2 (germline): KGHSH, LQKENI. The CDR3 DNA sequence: TGTGCCAGCTCACCACCTCTCAGGGGGCTTGAAGCTTTCTTT. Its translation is CASSPPLRGLEAFF. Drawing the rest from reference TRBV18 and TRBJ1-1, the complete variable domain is NAGVMQNPRHLVRRRGQEARLRCSPMKGHSHVYWYRQLPEEGLKFMVYLQKENIIDESGMPKERFSAEFPKEGPSILRIQQVVRGDSAAYFCASSPPLRGLEAFFGQGTRLTVV.

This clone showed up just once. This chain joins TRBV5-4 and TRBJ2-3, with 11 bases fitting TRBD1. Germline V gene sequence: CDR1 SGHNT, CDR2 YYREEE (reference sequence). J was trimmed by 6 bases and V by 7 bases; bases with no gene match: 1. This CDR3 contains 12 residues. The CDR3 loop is CASGQGADTQYF. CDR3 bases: TGTGCCAGCGGACAGGGGGCGGATACGCAGTATTTT.

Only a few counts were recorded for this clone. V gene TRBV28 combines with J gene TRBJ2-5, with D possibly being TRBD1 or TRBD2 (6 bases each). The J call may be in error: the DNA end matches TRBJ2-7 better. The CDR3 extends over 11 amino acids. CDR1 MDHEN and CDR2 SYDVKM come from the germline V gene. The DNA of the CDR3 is TGTGCCATCATTAGGGGGGACGAGCAGTACTTC. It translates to CAIIRGDEQYF.

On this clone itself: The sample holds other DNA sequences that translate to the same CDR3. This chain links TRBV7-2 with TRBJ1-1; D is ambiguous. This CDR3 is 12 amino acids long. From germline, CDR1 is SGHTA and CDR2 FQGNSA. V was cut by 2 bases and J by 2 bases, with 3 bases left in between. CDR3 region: CASSLSNTEAFF. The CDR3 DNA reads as TGTGCCAGCAGCTTAAGCAACACTGAAGCTTTCTTT.

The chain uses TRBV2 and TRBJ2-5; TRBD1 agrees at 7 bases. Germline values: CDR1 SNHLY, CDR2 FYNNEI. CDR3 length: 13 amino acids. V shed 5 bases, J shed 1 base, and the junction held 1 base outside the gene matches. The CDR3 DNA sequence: TGTGCCAGCAGTCGGGACAGCCAAGAGACCCAGTACTTC. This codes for CASSRDSQETQYF.

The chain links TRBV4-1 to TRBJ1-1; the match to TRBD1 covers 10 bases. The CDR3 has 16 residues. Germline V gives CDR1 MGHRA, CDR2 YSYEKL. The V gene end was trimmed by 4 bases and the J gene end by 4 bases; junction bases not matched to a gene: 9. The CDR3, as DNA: TGCGCCAGCAGCCCTCGGACAGGGGGGGCAGGCACTGAAGCTTTCTTT. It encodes CASSPRTGGAGTEAFF.

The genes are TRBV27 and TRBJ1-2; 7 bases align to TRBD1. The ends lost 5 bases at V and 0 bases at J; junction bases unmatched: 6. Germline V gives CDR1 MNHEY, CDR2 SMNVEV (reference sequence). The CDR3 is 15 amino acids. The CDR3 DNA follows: TGTGCCAGCAGTCCCTACCAGGGGGCTAACTATGGCTACACCTTC. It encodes CASSPYQGANYGYTF.

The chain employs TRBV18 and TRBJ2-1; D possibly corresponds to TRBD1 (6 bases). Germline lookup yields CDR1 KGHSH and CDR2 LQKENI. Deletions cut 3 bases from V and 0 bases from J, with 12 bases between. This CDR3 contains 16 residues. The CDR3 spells CASSPQDSSSYNEQFF. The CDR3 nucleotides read TGTGCCAGCTCACCCCAGGACAGCAGCTCCTACAATGAGCAGTTCTTC. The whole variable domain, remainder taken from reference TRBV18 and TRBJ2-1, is NAGVMQNPRHLVRRRGQEARLRCSPMKGHSHVYWYRQLPEEGLKFMVYLQKENIIDESGMPKERFSAEFPKEGPSILRIQQVVRGDSAAYFCASSPQDSSSYNEQFFGPGTRLTVL.

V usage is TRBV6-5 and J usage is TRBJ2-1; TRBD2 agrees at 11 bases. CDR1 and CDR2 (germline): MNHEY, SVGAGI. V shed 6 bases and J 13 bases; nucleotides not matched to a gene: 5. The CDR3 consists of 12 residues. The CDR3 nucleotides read TGTGCCAGCAGCAAGACTAGCGGGATTCAGTTCTTC. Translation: CASSKTSGIQFF.

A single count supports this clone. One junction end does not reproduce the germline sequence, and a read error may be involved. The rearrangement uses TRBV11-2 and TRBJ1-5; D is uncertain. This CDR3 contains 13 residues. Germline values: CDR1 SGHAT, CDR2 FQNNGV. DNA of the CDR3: TGTGCCAGCGGCTTAGGTCCGGTTGAGCCCCAGCATTTT. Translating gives CASGLGPVEPQHF.

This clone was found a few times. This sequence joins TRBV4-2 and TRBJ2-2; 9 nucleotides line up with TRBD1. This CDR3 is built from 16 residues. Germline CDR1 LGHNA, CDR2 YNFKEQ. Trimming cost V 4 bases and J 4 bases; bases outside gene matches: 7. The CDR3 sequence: CASSPRDRATTGELFF. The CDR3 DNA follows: TGTGCCAGCAGCCCCCGGGACAGGGCGACCACCGGGGAGCTGTTTTTT.

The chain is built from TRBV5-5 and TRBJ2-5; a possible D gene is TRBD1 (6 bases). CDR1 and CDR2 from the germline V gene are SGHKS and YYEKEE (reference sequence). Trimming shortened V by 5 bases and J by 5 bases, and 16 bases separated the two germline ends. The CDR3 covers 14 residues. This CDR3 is CASSSTTGSETQYF. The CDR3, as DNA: TGTGCCAGCAGTTCGACGACAGGTTCGGAGACCCAGTACTTC.

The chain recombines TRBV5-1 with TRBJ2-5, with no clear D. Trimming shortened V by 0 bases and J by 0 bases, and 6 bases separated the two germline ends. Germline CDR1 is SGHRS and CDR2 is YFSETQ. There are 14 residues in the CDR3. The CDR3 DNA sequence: TGCGCCAGCAGCTTGGAGGCATACCAAGAGACCCAGTACTTC. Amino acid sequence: CASSLEAYQETQYF. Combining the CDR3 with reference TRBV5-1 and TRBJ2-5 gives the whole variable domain KAGVTQTPRYLIKTRGQQVTLSCSPISGHRSVSWYQQTPGQGLQFLFEYFSETQRNKGNFPGRFSGRQFSNSRSEMNVSTLELGDSALYLCASSLEAYQETQYFGPGTRLLVL.

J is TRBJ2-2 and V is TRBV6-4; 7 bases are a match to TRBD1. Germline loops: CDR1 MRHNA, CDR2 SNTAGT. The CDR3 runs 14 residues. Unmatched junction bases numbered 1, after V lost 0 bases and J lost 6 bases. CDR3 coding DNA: TGTGCCAGCAGTGACTCAACAGGGGCCGGGGAGCTGTTTTTT. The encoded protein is CASSDSTGAGELFF.

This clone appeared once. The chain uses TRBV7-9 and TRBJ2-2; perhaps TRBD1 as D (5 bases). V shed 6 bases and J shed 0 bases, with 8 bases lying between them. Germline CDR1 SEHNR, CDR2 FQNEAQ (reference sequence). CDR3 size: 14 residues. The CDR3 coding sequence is TGTGCCAGCAGACACAGGTCGAACACCGGGGAGCTGTTTTTT. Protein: CASRHRSNTGELFF.

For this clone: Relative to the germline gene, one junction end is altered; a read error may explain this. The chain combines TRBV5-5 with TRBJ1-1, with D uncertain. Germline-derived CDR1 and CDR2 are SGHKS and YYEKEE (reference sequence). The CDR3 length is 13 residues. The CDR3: CASSLVGNPEAFF. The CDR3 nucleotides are TGTGCCAGCAGCTTGGTGGGGAACCCTGAAGCTTTCTTT. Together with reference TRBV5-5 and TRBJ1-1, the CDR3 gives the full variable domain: DAGVTQSPTHLIKTRGQQVTLRCSPISGHKSVSWYQQVLGQGPQFIFQYYEKEERGRGNFPDRFSARQFPNYSSELNVNALLLGDSALYLCASSLVGNPEAFFGQGTRLTVV.

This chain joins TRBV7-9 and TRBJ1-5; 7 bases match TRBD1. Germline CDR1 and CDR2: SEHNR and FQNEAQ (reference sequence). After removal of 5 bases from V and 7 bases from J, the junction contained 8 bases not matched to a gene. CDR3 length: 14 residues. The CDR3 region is CASSTTGVGQPQHF. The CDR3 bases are TGTGCCAGCAGCACAACAGGGGTGGGACAGCCCCAGCATTTT.

Here the CDR3 DNA reads TGTGCCAGCACCGACCCCTCCTACGAGCAGTACTTC. It is translated as CASTDPSYEQYF. The chain links TRBV6-1 to TRBJ2-7; D is uncertain. CDR3 length: 12 amino acids. From germline, CDR1 is MNHNS and CDR2 SASEGT. Trimming took 7 bases from V and 0 from J, leaving 7 bases between them.

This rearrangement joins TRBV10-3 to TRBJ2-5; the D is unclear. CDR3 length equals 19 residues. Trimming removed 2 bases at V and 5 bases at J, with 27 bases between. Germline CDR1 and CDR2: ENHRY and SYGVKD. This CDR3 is CAISERARVGARTGETQYF. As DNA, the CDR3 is TGTGCCATCAGTGAGCGGGCCAGAGTAGGTGCCAGGACGGGTGAGACCCAGTACTTC.

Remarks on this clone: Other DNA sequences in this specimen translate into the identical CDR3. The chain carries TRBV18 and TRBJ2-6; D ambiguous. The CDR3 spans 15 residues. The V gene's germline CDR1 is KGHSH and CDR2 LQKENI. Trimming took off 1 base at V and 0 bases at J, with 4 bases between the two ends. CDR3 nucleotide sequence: TGTGCCAGCTCACCACAGAGCTCTGGGGCCAACGTCCTGACTTTC. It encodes CASSPQSSGANVLTF.

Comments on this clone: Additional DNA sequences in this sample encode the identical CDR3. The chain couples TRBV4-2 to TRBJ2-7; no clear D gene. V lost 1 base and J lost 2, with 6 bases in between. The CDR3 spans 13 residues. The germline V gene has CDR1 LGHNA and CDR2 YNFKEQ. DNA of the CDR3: TGTGCCAGCAGCCAAGGAGAAACCTACGAGCAGTACTTC. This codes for CASSQGETYEQYF.

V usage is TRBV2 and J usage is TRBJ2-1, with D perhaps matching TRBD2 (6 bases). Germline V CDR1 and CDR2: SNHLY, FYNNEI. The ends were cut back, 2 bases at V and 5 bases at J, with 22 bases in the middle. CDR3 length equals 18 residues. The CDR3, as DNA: TGTGCCAGCAGTGAAACACCCGGGTGGGGGAGGAAGGACAATGAGCAGTTCTTC. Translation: CASSETPGWGRKDNEQFF.

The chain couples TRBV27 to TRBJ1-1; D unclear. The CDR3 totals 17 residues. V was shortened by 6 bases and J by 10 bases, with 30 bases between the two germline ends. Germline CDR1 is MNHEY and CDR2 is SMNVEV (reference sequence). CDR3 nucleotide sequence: TGTGCCAGCAGCTCTTTCGTTCGGAGTCGCCGAGAAGTTGGAGCTTTCTTT. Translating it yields CASSSFVRSRREVGAFF.

The CDR3 DNA is TGTGCCAGCAGGTGGGGGGCTGGGGAGACCCAGTACTTC. Encoded protein: CASRWGAGETQYF. The chain links TRBV6-1 to TRBJ2-5; the D call may be TRBD1 or TRBD2 (6 bases each). Germline V gene lookup returns CDR1 MNHNS and CDR2 SASEGT. This CDR3 spans 13 amino acids. Trimming removed 6 bases at V and 5 bases at J, with 13 bases between.

The CDR3 protein is CASNGRENTEAFF. The CDR3 DNA reads as TGTGCCAGCAACGGCAGAGAAAACACTGAAGCTTTCTTT. V is TRBV6-1 and J is TRBJ1-1; D is uncertain. CDR3 length: 13 residues. Trimming left V 7 bases short and J 2 bases short, with 11 bases between. Germline-derived CDR1 and CDR2 are MNHNS and SASEGT.

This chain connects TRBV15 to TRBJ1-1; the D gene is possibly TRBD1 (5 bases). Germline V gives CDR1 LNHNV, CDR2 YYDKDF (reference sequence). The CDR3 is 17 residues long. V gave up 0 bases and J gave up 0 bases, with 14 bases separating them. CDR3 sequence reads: CATSRDRGGTLNTEAFF. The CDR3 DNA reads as TGTGCCACCAGCAGAGATAGAGGTGGGACCCTGAACACTGAAGCTTTCTTT.

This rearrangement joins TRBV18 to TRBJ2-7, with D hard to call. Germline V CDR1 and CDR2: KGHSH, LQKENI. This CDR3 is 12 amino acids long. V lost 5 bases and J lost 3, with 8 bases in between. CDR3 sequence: CASSIGGYEQYF. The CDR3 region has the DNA TGTGCCAGCTCAATAGGCGGCTACGAGCAGTACTTC.